This is a list of T cell receptor beta chains from one sample in a study of blood T cell repertoires in COVID-19. Repertoires were generated with immunoSEQ multiplex PCR, while TCRdb's copy carries only in-frame clones and drops some. The sample holds 190,000 or so clones; approximately 86% are singletons and the top ten take around 2.7%. Specimen: peripheral blood. The source of these receptors is a man in his forties or fifties with active or convalescent COVID-19. The CDR3 runs from the conserved cysteine through the conserved F or W. D genes are given only for firm matches. Size is omitted from some rows. Given values are once, few, many or a class for expanded clones.

>TRBV10-3|TRBJ2-3|TRBD2|NA
TGTGCCATCAGTGAGGGGGGACTAGTCACAGATACGCAGTATTTT
CAISEGGLVTDTQYF
>TRBV28|TRBJ1-5|NA|NA
TGTGCCAGCCGCCTGGGGGGAGGGCGGAGCAATCAGCCCCAGCATTTT
CASRLGGGRSNQPQHF
>TRBV5-1|TRBJ2-4|NA|NA
TGCGCCAGCAGCTCGTCCACGGAGGGCATTCAGTACTTC
CASSSSTEGIQYF
>TRBV11-2|TRBJ2-3|TRBD2|NA
TGTGCCAGCAGCTCCTCTAGCGGGGGGGCAGATACGCAGTATTTT
CASSSSSGGADTQYF
>TRBV12-3/TRBV12-4|TRBJ2-7|NA|NA
TGTGCCAGCTCCCCCCCCTGGGCCCGCGAGCAGTACTTC
CASSPPWAREQYF
>TRBV5-1|TRBJ2-7|TRBD1|NA
TGCGCCAGCAGCTTGGCCGGCAGGGGGCCAGAGCAGTACTTC
CASSLAGRGPEQYF
>TRBV30|TRBJ2-4|TRBD2|NA
TGTGCCTGGAGTGGCCTAGCGGGGGTATCGGGAGCCAAAAACATTCAGTACTTC
CAWSGLAGVSGAKNIQYF
>TRBV24-1|TRBJ1-5|NA|few
TGTGCCACCAGTCCGACAGGCAATAGCAATCAGCCCCAGCATTTT
CATSPTGNSNQPQHF
>TRBV27|TRBJ2-1|NA|NA
TGTGCCAGCAGTACGGAACCAGGGGTGCGCAATGAGCAGTTCTTC
CASSTEPGVRNEQFF
>TRBV13|TRBJ1-1|NA|NA
TGTGCCAGCAGCTTAGGTGAATTGAGGGGGTCCGAAGCTTTCTTT
CASSLGELRGSEAFF
>TRBV30|TRBJ2-5|NA|few
TGTGCCTGGAGTGCTAGTGGATGGACCCAGTACTTC
CAWSASGWTQYF
>TRBV19|TRBJ1-2|TRBD1|few
TGTGCCAGTCGGACAGGGGGTTTGGATGGCTACACCTTC
CASRTGGLDGYTF
>TRBV12-5|TRBJ1-2|NA|NA
TGTGCTAGTGGTTTGTCCCGAGACTATGGCTACACCTTC
CASGLSRDYGYTF
>TRBV28|TRBJ2-7|TRBD1|NA
TGTGCCAGCAGTTTTGTATGGGGACAGGGGGCGAACTACGAGCAGTACTTC
CASSFVWGQGANYEQYF
>TRBV5-1|TRBJ2-7|NA|NA
TGCGCCAGCAGCTCGATTGACAGCTACGAGCAGTACTTC
CASSSIDSYEQYF
>TRBV6-5|TRBJ1-1|TRBD1|NA
TGTGCCAGCAGGATCCAACAGGGGATAGACACTGAAGCTTTCTTT
CASRIQQGIDTEAFF
>TRBV4-1|TRBJ2-5|NA|once
TGCGCCAGCAGCCAAAGCCTACAGGGTGGCCAAGAGACCCAGTACTTC
CASSQSLQGGQETQYF
>TRBV5-6|TRBJ1-5|TRBD1|NA
TGTGCCAGCAGCTACTACAGGGGGGATCAGCCCCAGCATTTT
CASSYYRGDQPQHF
>TRBV6-6|TRBJ1-5|TRBD1|NA
TGTGCCAGCACCGGACAGGGGATGGGACAGCCCCAGCATTTT
CASTGQGMGQPQHF
>TRBV3-1/TRBV3-2|TRBJ1-3|NA|NA
TGTGCCAGCAGCCAAGATTTGACAGCCATGGGGAACACCATATATTTT
CASSQDLTAMGNTIYF
>TRBV28|TRBJ1-5|NA|NA
TGTGCCAGCAACCTAAATAGCAATCAGCCCCAGCATTTT
CASNLNSNQPQHF
>TRBV4-1|TRBJ1-5|NA|NA
TGCGCCAGCAGCCAAGATATCCCCAATCAGCCCCAGCATTTT
CASSQDIPNQPQHF
>TRBV4-1|TRBJ1-3|NA|few
TGCGCCAGCAGCCCTAGTACGAGCTCTGGAAACACCATATATTTT
CASSPSTSSGNTIYF
>TRBV6-5|TRBJ1-2|TRBD1|NA
TGTGCCAGCAGTTACTCGGGACAGGGGGCTAATGGCTACACCTTC
CASSYSGQGANGYTF
>TRBV24-1|TRBJ2-2|TRBD1|NA
TGTGCCACCAGTGGGTCGGGACAGGGGATTACCGGGGAGCTGTTTTTT
CATSGSGQGITGELFF
>TRBV7-7|TRBJ1-4|TRBD1|NA
TGTGCTAGCAGCTCCCGGACAGGGCCGACTAATGAAAAACTGTTTTTT
CASSSRTGPTNEKLFF
>TRBV14|TRBJ2-7|NA|NA
TGTGCCAGCAGCCAAGCCAAGGGGGGGCGCCACTACGAGCAGTACTTC
CASSQAKGGRHYEQYF
>TRBV25-1|TRBJ2-2|NA|NA
TGTGCCAGCACACCTGCAGGGGCCCGGGAGCTGTTTTTT
CASTPAGARELFF
>TRBV2|TRBJ2-3|TRBD2|NA
TGTGCCAGTACCCCGGGACTAGCCCCAGATACGCAGTATTTT
CASTPGLAPDTQYF
>TRBV4-2|TRBJ2-7|TRBD2|NA
TGTGCCAGCAGCCAAGAGACCGGGACTAGCGGCTACGAGCAGTACTTC
CASSQETGTSGYEQYF
>TRBV10-1|TRBJ1-4|NA|NA
TGCGCCAGCAGTGTTAGCGCAACTAATGAAAAACTGTTTTTT
CASSVSATNEKLFF
>TRBV3-1/TRBV3-2|TRBJ1-2|NA|NA
TGTGCCAGCAGCCAAGGCGGGACGATAGGGCTCTATGGCTACACCTTC
CASSQGGTIGLYGYTF
>TRBV3-1/TRBV3-2|TRBJ2-7|TRBD2|NA
TGTGCCAGCAGCCAAGGGGGGACTAGAGCTTACGAGCAGTACTTC
CASSQGGTRAYEQYF
>TRBV29-1|TRBJ2-7|TRBD1|NA
TGCAGCGTCAAACATCAGGGGGCGCGCCCCTACGAGCAGTACTTC
CSVKHQGARPYEQYF
>TRBV10-3|TRBJ2-3|TRBD1|NA
TGTGCCATCAGTGGAGGACAGGGGGCCGCAGATACGCAGTATTTT
CAISGGQGAADTQYF
>TRBV28|TRBJ1-1|NA|NA
TGTGCCAGCAGTCCGAGGGGGGAAGCTTTCTTT
CASSPRGEAFF
>TRBV5-3|TRBJ2-7|TRBD1|NA
TGTGCCAGAAGCCCCGGAGGACAGGGGGCGCGTGAGCAGTACTTC
CARSPGGQGAREQYF
>TRBV28|TRBJ2-1|NA|NA
TGTGCCAGCAGTTCGGACTTGAAGGAGCAGTTCTTC
CASSSDLKEQFF
>TRBV5-1|TRBJ2-3|NA|NA
TGCGCCAGCAATATGGCCAGCGCAGATACGCAGTATTTT
CASNMASADTQYF
>TRBV9|TRBJ2-3|NA|NA
TGTGCCAGCAGCGAGGGGGCAAGCGGGGGCCGCACAGATACGCAGTATTTT
CASSEGASGGRTDTQYF
>TRBV4-2|TRBJ1-6|TRBD1|few
TGTGCCAGCAGCCTAGGGGGACAGTTTAATTCACCCCTCCACTTT
CASSLGGQFNSPLHF
>TRBV19|TRBJ2-7|NA|NA
TGTGCCAGTAGTATAGGTGTTGCAGGGTCCGGAGAGCAGTACTTC
CASSIGVAGSGEQYF
>TRBV3-1/TRBV3-2|TRBJ1-2|TRBD1|NA
TGTGCCAGCAGCCAAGGCGGGACAGGGTACTACTATGGCTACACCTTC
CASSQGGTGYYYGYTF
>TRBV10-2|TRBJ1-2|NA|NA
TGCGCCAGCAGTGAGTTGGGGGGGAACTATGGCTACACCTTC
CASSELGGNYGYTF
>TRBV6-5|TRBJ1-2|NA|NA
TGTGCCAGCAGTTCTACGACCGGGACTTATGGCTACACCTTC
CASSSTTGTYGYTF
>TRBV16|TRBJ1-5|TRBD1|NA
TGTGCCAGTAGCAAACAGGACAGGGCGGGTGATCAGCCCCAGCATTTT
CASSKQDRAGDQPQHF
>TRBV5-1|TRBJ1-5|NA|NA
TGCGCCAGCAGCCTCGACAGTTATAGCAATCAGCCCCAGCATTTT
CASSLDSYSNQPQHF
>TRBV4-1|TRBJ2-1|TRBD2|once
TGCGCCAGCAGCCAAACCGGGACTAGCGGGGGCCTCACCTACAATGAGCAGTTCTTC
CASSQTGTSGGLTYNEQFF
>TRBV7-3|TRBJ1-5|NA|NA
TGTGCCAGCAGCTTGGGGTGGCCACCAAAGGGGAATCAGCCCCAGCATTTT
CASSLGWPPKGNQPQHF
>TRBV2|TRBJ2-5|NA|NA
TGTGCCAGCAGTTTGCGCGCTCAAGAGACCCAGTACTTC
CASSLRAQETQYF
>TRBV3-1/TRBV3-2|TRBJ2-7|TRBD1|NA
TGTGCCAGCAGCCCCTGGGACAGGGGACGTTACGAGCAGTACTTC
CASSPWDRGRYEQYF
>TRBV12-5|TRBJ2-1|TRBD2|NA
TGTGCTAGTGCGTACAGGGTTAGCGGGGACAATGAGCAGTTCTTC
CASAYRVSGDNEQFF
>TRBV19|TRBJ1-2|NA|NA
TGTGCCAGTAGTGGCAACAGTTTTATAGGCTACACCTTC
CASSGNSFIGYTF
>TRBV18|TRBJ1-1|TRBD1|NA
TGTGCCAGCTCTTTAGGGGGCGTCGACACTGAAGCTTTCTTT
CASSLGGVDTEAFF
>TRBV10-1|TRBJ1-1|NA|NA
TGCGCCAGCAGTGATCAACAGGGCATGAACACTGAAGCTTTCTTT
CASSDQQGMNTEAFF
>TRBV5-1|TRBJ1-4|NA|NA
TGCGCCAGCAGCCTCAACGGGGCTAATGAAAAACTGTTTTTT
CASSLNGANEKLFF
>TRBV2|TRBJ2-3|NA|NA
TGTGCCAGCAGTGAAGTTTCAGGGGTGGATACGCAGTATTTT
CASSEVSGVDTQYF
>TRBV19|TRBJ1-1|TRBD1|NA
TGTGCCAGTAGTATAGGGGACAGGGTTTTAACTGAAGCTTTCTTT
CASSIGDRVLTEAFF
>TRBV5-5|TRBJ2-3|NA|NA
TGTGCCAGCAGCTTGATCTCGGCAGGGCGGGATCCGCAGTATTTT
CASSLISAGRDPQYF